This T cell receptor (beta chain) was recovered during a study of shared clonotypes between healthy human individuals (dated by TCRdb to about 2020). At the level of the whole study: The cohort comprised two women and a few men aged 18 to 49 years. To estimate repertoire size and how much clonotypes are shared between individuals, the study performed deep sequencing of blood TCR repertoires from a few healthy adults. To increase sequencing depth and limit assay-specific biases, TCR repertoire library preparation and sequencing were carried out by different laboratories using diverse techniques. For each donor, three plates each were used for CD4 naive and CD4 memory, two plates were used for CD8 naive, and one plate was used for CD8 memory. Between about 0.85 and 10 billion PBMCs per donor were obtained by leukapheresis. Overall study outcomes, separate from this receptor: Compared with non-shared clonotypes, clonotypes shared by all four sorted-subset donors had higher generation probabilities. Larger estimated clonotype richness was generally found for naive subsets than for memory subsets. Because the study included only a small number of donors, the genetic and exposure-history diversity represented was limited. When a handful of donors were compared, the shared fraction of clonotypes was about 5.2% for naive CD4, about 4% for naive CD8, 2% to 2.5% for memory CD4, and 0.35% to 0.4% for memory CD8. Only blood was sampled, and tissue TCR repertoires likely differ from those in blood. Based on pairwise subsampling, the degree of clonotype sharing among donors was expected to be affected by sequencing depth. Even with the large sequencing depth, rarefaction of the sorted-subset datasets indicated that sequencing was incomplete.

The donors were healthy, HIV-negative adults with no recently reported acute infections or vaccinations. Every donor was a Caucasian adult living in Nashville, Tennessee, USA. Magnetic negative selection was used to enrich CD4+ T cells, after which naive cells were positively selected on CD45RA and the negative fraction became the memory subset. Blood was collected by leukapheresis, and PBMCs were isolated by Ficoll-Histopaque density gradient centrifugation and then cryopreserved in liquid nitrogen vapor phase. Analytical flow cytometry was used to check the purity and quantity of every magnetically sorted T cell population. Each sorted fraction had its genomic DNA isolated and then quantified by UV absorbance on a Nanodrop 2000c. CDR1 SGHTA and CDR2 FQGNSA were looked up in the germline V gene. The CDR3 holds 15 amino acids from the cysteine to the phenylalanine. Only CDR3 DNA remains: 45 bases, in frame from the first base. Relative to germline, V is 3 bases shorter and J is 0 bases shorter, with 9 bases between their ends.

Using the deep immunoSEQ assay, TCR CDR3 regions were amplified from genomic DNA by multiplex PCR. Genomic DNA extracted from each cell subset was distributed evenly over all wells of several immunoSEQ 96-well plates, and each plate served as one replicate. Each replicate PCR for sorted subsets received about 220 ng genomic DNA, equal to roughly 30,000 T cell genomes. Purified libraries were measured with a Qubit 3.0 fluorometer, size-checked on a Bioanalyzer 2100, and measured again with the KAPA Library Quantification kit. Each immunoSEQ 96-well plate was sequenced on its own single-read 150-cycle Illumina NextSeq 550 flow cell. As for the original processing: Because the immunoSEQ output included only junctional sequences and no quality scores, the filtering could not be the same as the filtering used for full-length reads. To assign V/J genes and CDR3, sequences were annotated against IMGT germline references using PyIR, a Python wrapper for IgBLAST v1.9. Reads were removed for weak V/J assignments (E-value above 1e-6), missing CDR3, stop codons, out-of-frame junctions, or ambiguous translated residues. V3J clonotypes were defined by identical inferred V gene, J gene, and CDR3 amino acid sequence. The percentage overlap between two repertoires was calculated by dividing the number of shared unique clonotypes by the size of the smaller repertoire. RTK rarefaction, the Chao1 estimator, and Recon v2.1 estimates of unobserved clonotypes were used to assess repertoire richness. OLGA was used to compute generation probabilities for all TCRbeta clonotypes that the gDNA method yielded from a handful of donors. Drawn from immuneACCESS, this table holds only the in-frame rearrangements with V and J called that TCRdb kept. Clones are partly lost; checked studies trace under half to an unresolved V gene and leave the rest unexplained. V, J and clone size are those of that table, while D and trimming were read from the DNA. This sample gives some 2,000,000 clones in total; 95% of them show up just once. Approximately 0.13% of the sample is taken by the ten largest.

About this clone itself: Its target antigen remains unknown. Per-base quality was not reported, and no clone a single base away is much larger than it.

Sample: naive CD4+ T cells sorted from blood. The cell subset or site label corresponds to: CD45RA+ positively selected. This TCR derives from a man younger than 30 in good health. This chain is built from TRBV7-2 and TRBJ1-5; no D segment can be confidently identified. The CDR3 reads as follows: CASSFDGDSNQPQHF. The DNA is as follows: TGTGCCAGCAGCTTTGACGGGGATAGCAATCAGCCCCAGCATTTT.